This record looks at one T cell receptor (beta chain) sequence and its context. This specimen comes from a study of blood T cell repertoires in COVID-19. The CDR3 contains 12 residues. Trimming removed 4 bases from V and 8 bases from J, with 11 bases in between. The germline V gene has CDR1 GTSNPN and CDR2 SVGIG (reference sequence). The assay was immunoSEQ multiplex PCR, and TCRdb's table has in-frame clones only and misses some. The sample lists under 150,000 clones, more than 80% occurring once. This TCR came from a woman in her thirties or forties with acute or convalescent COVID-19. The chain has TRBV30 and TRBJ1-4; D not certain. Sequenced material: peripheral blood. The CDR3 region is CAWNRDGEKLFF. The CDR3 DNA sequence: TGTGCCTGGAACCGGGATGGGGAAAAACTGTTTTTT. The full variable domain, completed using reference TRBV30 and TRBJ1-4, is SQTIHQWPATLVQPVGSPLSLECTVEGTSNPNLYWYRQAAGRGLQLLFYSVGIGQISSEVPQNLSASRPQDRQFILSSKKLLLSDSGFYLCAWNRDGEKLFFGSGTQLSVL.